This entry features one TCR beta chain sequence. An end of the junction does not agree with germline; a read error may underlie this. The CDR3 contains 15 residues. Germline V gene lookup returns CDR1 MGHRA and CDR2 YSYEKL. This specimen comes from a study of blood T cell repertoires in COVID-19. Overall study context: Whether acute or convalescent, the COVID-19 samples came from the United States, Italy and Spain. Sources were T cells, B-cell-depleted T cells, or PBMCs; the material itself was cDNA or gDNA.

The repertoire was sequenced with immunoSEQ multiplex PCR; TCRdb's copy has only in-frame clones and lacks some. This table has more than 95,000 clones, approximately 74% appearing once. The chain combines TRBV4-1 with TRBJ1-2; D is perhaps TRBD1 (5 bases). The sequence was collected from a man aged 60 to 69 with acute or convalescent COVID-19. The sample consisted of peripheral blood. The CDR3 here is CASSQEIIVRDSHSF. The CDR3 DNA reads TGCGCCAGCAGCCAAGAGATCATCGTGCGGGACTCCCATTCCTTC.